This TCR beta chain was sequenced during a study of T-cell memory formation after mild COVID-19. Study-level background: TCR clusters showed largely donor specificity.

Study results and limitations: Contracting clones localized mainly to CM and EM when CD4+ and mainly to EMRA when CD8+. Day 15 to 85 contracting clones showed balanced CD4/CD8; later expanders leaned CD4+.

From the 5' RACE reads, TCRdb called clonotypes with MiXCR, one entry per CDR3 protein. Seen here are around 220,000 distinct CDR3 sequences, roughly 15% observed once, and the top ten hold 3% to 4.5%. Comment on this clonotype: Its antigen is as yet unknown.

The sequencing sample was made of PBMCs or a T cell subset sorted from them (not recorded which). The source is a man aged 18 to 29 who had mild COVID-19 (a few samples of this study predate the infection). Cell type and time point are not known.

In DNA, the CDR3 is TGTGCCAGCAGCCCCCTTACCGATGAGCAGTTCTTC. This translates into CASSPLTDEQFF. The chain is built from TRBV7-9 and TRBJ2-1, with D uncertain. Trimming stripped 5 bases from V and 8 bases from J, with 10 bases between. Germline CDR1 is SEHNR and CDR2 is FQNEAQ (reference sequence). The CDR3 has 12 amino acids.